The source of this TCR beta chain is a study of T cells after posttransplantation cyclophosphamide listed by TCRdb under 2016. Study-wide context: The study tracked T cell repertoire reconstitution by TRB sequencing after myeloablative bone marrow transplantation using posttransplantation cyclophosphamide as GVHD prophylaxis. Samples from roughly 35 PTCy-treated patients, along with samples from some 16 of their related bone marrow donors, underwent antigen receptor sequencing. In 3 patients, up to about 3 additional blood samples taken between 2 and 5.2 years after transplant also underwent TRB sequencing, as did pretransplant blood from a handful of patients. Because TRA and TRB clonality correlated tightly in roughly 10 samples, the subsequent TCR analyses were limited to TRB only. Blood from every one of the 30 to 40 PTCy patients who had 1-year posttransplant specimens underwent TRB sequencing. Public TRB sequences were compared against a database of over 3,600 sequences linked to responses to pathogens, tumor antigens, self-antigens and alloantigens. Results the study describes overall, beyond this receptor: Across 45 patients, TRB clonality was highly associated with recipient CMV seropositivity and CMV reactivation, and PTCy diversity was similar to diversity in CNI/methotrexate controls. Donor-recipient similarity was low at 1-2 months but rose over the first year, and later blood repertoires were often dominated by donor CD8+ memory clones. The TRB repertoires of T cells infiltrating skin or GI tract showed only limited overlap with the TRB repertoires of T cells in blood.

Viable CD3+CD4+ or CD3+CD8+ cells that were CCR7+CD45RA+CD45RO-CD95-CD27+CD28+ were classified as naive T cells. Peripheral blood samples were provided by related bone marrow donors on the day of marrow donation. Peripheral blood and bone marrow mononuclear cells were isolated by Ficoll-Hypaque density centrifugation and were cryopreserved. Sorting of CD4+ and CD8+ T cells, including naive and memory subsets, was performed by FACS on a FACSAria II. With respect to this clone: The clone's antigen remains unknown. No much larger clone is present one base from it, and per-base qualities are unavailable.

Genomic DNA was used for TRB sequencing, which was performed with the immunoSEQ assay at survey resolution or with the hsTCRB kit. The authors' analysis ran thus. The immunoSEQ software handled initial read processing, and the LymphoSeq R package was used for repertoire analyses. Clonality was computed as 1 minus normalized Shannon entropy, and a Gini coefficient was also calculated for each TRB dataset. To infer phenotypes in unsorted samples, TRB sequences from sorted subsets of the recipient or donor were mapped onto unsorted samples from the same recipient. TCRdb took this table from immuneACCESS and kept in-frame rearrangements with V and J called. Such tables lack part of the clones; where checked against another copy, unresolved V genes explain under half of the gap, and the rest is unexplained. V, J and clone size reflect that table, while D and trimming were determined from the DNA. The sample table shows approximately 28,000 clones, and around 90% are seen once. Of the sample, 0.2% to 0.3% is held by the ten largest clones.

V is reduced by 4 bases and J by 4 bases, leaving a spacing of 16 bases between them. The germline V gene sets CDR1 to SGHTA and CDR2 to FQGNSA. The CDR3 spans 15 residues, from the cysteine through the phenylalanine. The entry retains the CDR3 DNA only, 45 bases that are in frame from base 1. The source material was naive CD4+ T cells sorted from PBMCs. Recombination connected TRBV7-2 to TRBJ1-1; no confident D gene assignment can be made. This TCR was sampled from a woman aged 55-69 years in good health, CMV-negative, and a related stem cell transplant donor. The CDR3 region reads CASSYRALGGTEAFF. The nucleotides are TGTGCCAGCAGCTACCGGGCCCTTGGAGGCACTGAAGCTTTCTTT. With all but the CDR3 taken from the reference TRBV7-2 and TRBJ1-1 genes, the full variable domain is: GAGVSQSPSNKVTEKGKDVELRCDPISGHTALYWYRQSLGQGLEFLIYFQGNSAPDKSGLPSDRFSAERTGGSVSTLTIQRTQQEDSAVYLCASSYRALGGTEAFFGQGTRLTVV.